This entry features one TCR beta chain sequence. This entry belongs to a study of OX40 agonist ivuxolimab in advanced cancers. TCRdb's table, derived via immunoSEQ multiplex PCR, lists solely in-frame clones and lacks some. The sample lists tens of thousands of clones, about 90% occurring once. The CDR3 has 11 residues. Germline CDR1 is DFQATT and CDR2 is SNEGSKA (reference sequence). V dropped 4 bases and J dropped 10 bases, with 13 bases sitting between them. The chain employs TRBV20-1 and TRBJ2-5, with TRBD2 as a possible D gene (5 bases). The origin of this receptor is an adult with an advanced solid tumor such as melanoma, head and neck, liver or kidney cancer. Material: CD4+ or CD8+ T cells sorted from blood, obtained in a trial of the OX40 agonist ivuxolimab. The CDR3 bases are TGCAGTGCTAACGGGGATTTGGACCAGTACTTC. Translated: CSANGDLDQYF.